Each of the 8 T cell receptor beta chains below was sequenced from the same sample in a study of blood T cell repertoires in COVID-19 (dated by TCRdb to 2020 to 2021). Libraries were prepared through the immunoSEQ multiplex PCR assay. TCRdb obtained this table from immuneACCESS and retained in-frame rearrangements with V and J assigned. These tables miss some clones; where compared with another copy, unresolved V genes account for less than half of the shortfall, and the remainder is unexplained. The sample profile shows 98,000 or so clones; approximately 80% of them were found once. Clones ranked in the top ten supply 4% to 4.5% of the sample. Specimen: peripheral blood. All receptors derive from a woman in her 70s with acute or convalescent COVID-19.

The chain recombines TRBV11-2 with TRBJ1-6, with a tentative D call TRBD1 (5 bases). Per germline, CDR1 SGHAT and CDR2 FQNNGV. CDR3 length equals 16 residues. Trimming pared 1 base from V and 8 bases from J, leaving 15 bases between. The CDR3 DNA follows: TGTGCCAGCAGCTTAGGCTGGGTGCGGGGGGATTCACCCCTCCACTTT. The encoded protein is CASSLGWVRGDSPLHF. Complete variable domain (other parts from reference TRBV11-2 and TRBJ1-6): EAGVAQSPRYKIIEKRQSVAFWCNPISGHATLYWYQQILGQGPKLLIQFQNNGVVDDSQLPKDRFSAERLKGVDSTLKIQPAKLEDSAVYLCASSLGWVRGDSPLHFGNGTRLTVT.

The rearrangement joins TRBV4-3 to TRBJ1-2; 9 nucleotides align to TRBD1. The CDR3 consists of 16 residues. The germline CDR1 and CDR2 sequences are LGHNA and YSLEER. V trimming: 2 bases; J trimming: 4 bases; junction bases outside the gene matches: 8. CDR3 loop: CASSQTPGQGGYGYTF. CDR3 nucleotides: TGCGCCAGCAGCCAAACACCGGGACAGGGAGGCTATGGCTACACCTTC.

The chain is built from TRBV24-1 and TRBJ2-2; 8 bases fit TRBD2. This CDR3 has 16 residues. V lost 0 bases, J lost 5 bases, and 4 bases stayed unmatched. CDR1 is KGHDR and CDR2 is SFDVKD in the germline V gene. DNA for the CDR3: TGTGCCACCAGTGATTTGCAGCGGGAGAAGACCGGGGAGCTGTTTTTT. It specifies CATSDLQREKTGELFF.

The V and J genes are TRBV14 and TRBJ2-2; 7 nucleotides agree with TRBD1. The length of the CDR3 is 15 residues. Trimming at V came to 2 bases and at J to 6 bases, leaving 6 bases not matched to a gene. Germline CDR1 is SGHDN and CDR2 is FVKESK. The CDR3 DNA follows: TGTGCCAGCAGCCAACAGGGGGACGGTTCCGGGGAGCTGTTTTTT. This sequence encodes CASSQQGDGSGELFF.

The chain couples TRBV5-1 to TRBJ1-1, with no clear D. Trimming removed 4 bases from V and 1 base from J, with 11 bases in between. Germline CDR1 is SGHRS and CDR2 is YFSETQ. This CDR3 comprises 14 residues. This CDR3 reads CASSNQAGNTEAFF. The CDR3 nucleotides read TGCGCCAGCAGCAACCAGGCAGGGAACACTGAAGCTTTCTTT.

The chain recombines TRBV21-1 with TRBJ1-1; the table names TRBD1, a call not compared with the DNA. TRBV21-1 is deemed a pseudogene. The CDR3 consists of 16 residues. DNA of the CDR3: TGTGCCAGCAGCAAGGGCAGGGGGCGGGGGAACACTGAAGCTTTCTTT. This translates into CASSKGRGRGNTEAFF.

The rearrangement uses TRBV2 and TRBJ2-2; 8 nucleotides line up with TRBD2. Germline values: CDR1 SNHLY, CDR2 FYNNEI. V trimming: 7 bases; J trimming: 3 bases; junction bases outside the gene matches: 4. The CDR3 covers 14 residues. CDR3 in DNA: TGTGCCAGCAAGGGACTAGTGGACACCGGGGAGCTGTTTTTT. Protein product: CASKGLVDTGELFF.

This chain connects TRBV7-2 to TRBJ2-5, with 8 bases identical to TRBD2. CDR3 size: 15 residues. Germline V gene lookup returns CDR1 SGHTA and CDR2 FQGNSA. The junction had 7 bases not matched to a gene; V was cut back by 2 bases and J by 5 bases. Here the CDR3 reads CASSLRLPSGETQYF. CDR3 sequence (DNA): TGTGCCAGCAGCTTAAGATTGCCTAGCGGGGAGACCCAGTACTTC.